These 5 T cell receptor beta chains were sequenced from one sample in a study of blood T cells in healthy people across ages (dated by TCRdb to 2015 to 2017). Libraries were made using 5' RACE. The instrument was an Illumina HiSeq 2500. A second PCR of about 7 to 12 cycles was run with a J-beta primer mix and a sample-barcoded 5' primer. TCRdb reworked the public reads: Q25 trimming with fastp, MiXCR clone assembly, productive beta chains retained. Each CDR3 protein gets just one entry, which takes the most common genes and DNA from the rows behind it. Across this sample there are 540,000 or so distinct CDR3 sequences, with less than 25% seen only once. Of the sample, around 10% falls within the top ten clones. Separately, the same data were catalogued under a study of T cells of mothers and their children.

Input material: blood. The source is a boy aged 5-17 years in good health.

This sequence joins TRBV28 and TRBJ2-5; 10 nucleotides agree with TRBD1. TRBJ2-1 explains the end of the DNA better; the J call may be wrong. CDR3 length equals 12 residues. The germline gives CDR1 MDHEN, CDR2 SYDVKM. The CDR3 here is CATGTGANEQFF. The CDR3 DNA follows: TGTGCCACCGGGACAGGGGCCAATGAGCAGTTCTTC.

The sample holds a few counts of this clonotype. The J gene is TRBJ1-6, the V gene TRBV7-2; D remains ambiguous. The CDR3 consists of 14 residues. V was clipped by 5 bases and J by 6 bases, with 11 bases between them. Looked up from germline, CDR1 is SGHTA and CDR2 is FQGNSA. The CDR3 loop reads CASSPEMINSPLHF. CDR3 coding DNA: TGTGCCAGCAGCCCAGAGATGATTAATTCACCCCTCCACTTT.

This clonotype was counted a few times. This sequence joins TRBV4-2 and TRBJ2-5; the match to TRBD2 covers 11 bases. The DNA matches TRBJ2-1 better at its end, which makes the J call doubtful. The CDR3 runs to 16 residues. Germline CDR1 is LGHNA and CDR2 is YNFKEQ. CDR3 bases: TGTGCCAGCAGCCAAGCCCCGACGGGACTAGCGGATGAGCAGTTCTTC. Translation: CASSQAPTGLADEQFF.

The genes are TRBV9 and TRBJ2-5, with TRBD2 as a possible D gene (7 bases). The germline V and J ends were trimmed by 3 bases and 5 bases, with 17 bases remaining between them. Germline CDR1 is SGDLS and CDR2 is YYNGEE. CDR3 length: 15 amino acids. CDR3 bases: TGTGCCAGCAGCGCGGAATGGGGGGGCGGTGAGACCCAGTACTTC. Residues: CASSAEWGGGETQYF.

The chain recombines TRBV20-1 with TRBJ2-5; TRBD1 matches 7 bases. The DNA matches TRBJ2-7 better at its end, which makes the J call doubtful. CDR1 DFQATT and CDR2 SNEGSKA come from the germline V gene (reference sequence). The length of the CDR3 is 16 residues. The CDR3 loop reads CSARGGRRGRFYEQYF. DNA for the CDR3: TGCAGTGCTAGAGGGGGTCGTAGGGGGCGGTTTTACGAGCAGTACTTC.